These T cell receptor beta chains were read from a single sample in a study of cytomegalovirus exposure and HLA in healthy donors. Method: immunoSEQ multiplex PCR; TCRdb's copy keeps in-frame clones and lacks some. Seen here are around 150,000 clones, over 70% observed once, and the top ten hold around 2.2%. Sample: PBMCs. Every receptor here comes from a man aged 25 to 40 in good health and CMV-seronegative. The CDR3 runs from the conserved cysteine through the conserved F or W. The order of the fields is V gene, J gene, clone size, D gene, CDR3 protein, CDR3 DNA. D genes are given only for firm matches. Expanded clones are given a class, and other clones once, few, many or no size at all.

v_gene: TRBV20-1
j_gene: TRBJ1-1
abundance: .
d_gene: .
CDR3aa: CSASTRGEAFF
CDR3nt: TGCAGTGCTAGTACCCGGGGGGAAGCTTTCTTT

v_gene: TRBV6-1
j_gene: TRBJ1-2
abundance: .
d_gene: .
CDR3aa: CASSTKQGFCGYTF
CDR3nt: TGTGCCAGCAGTACCAAACAGGGATTCTGTGGCTACACCTTC

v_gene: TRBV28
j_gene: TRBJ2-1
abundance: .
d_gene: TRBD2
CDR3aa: CASTSLGLAGGYNEQFF
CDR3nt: TGTGCCAGCACCTCTTTAGGCCTAGCGGGAGGGTACAATGAGCAGTTCTTC

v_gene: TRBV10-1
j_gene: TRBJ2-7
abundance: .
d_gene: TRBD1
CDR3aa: CASARTGGYEQYF
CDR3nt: TGCGCCAGTGCCCGGACAGGGGGCTACGAGCAGTACTTC

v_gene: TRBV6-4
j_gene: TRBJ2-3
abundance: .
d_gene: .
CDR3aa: CASSAGGSTDTQYF
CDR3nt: TGTGCCAGCAGTGCTGGAGGGAGCACAGATACGCAGTATTTT

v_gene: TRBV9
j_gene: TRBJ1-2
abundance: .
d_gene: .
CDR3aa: CASGETVSPKYGYTF
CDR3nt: TGTGCCAGCGGAGAGACAGTTTCTCCCAAGTATGGCTACACCTTC

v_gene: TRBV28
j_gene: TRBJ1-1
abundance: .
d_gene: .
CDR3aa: CASRRVEAFF
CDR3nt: TGTGCCAGCAGGAGGGTTGAAGCTTTCTTT

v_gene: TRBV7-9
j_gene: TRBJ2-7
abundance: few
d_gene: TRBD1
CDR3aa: CASSSQGRGEQYF
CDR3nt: TGTGCCAGCAGCTCACAGGGGAGAGGCGAGCAGTACTTC

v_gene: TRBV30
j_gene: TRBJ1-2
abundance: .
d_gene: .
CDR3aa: CAWSVLGQGGYTF
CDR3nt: TGTGCCTGGAGTGTACTGGGCCAGGGTGGCTACACCTTC

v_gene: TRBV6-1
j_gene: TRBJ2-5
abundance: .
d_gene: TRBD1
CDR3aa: CASSEALLTGAAFYF
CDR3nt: TGTGCCAGCAGTGAAGCCCTGCTGACAGGGGCGGCCTTTTACTTC

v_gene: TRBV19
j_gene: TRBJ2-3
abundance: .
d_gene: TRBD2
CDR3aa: CASSIDTSGRGDTQYF
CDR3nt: TGTGCCAGTAGTATCGATACTAGCGGGAGAGGGGATACGCAGTATTTT

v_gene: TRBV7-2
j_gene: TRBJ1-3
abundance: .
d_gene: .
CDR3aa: CASSLRNRHSGNTIYF
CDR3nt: TGTGCCAGCAGCTTAAGGAACAGGCACTCTGGAAACACCATATATTTT

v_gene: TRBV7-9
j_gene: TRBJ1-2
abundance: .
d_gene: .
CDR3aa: CASSEQGYGYTF
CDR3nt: TGTGCCAGCAGCGAACAGGGTTATGGCTACACCTTC

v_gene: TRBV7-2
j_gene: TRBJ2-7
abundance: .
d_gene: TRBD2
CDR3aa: CASSLASGFSYEQYF
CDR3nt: TGTGCCAGCAGCTTAGCTAGCGGGTTCTCCTACGAGCAGTACTTC

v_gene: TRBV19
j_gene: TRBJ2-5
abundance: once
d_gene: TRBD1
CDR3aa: CASSPTGSETQYF
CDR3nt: TGTGCCAGTAGCCCGACAGGGTCCGAGACCCAGTACTTC

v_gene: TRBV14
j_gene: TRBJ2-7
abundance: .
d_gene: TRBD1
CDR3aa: CASSPRTGPYEQYF
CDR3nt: TGTGCCAGCAGCCCTCGGACAGGGCCCTACGAGCAGTACTTC

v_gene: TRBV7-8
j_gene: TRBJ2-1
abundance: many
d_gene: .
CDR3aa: CASRRERSSYNEQFF
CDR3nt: TGTGCCAGCAGACGGGAGCGGAGCTCCTACAATGAGCAGTTCTTC

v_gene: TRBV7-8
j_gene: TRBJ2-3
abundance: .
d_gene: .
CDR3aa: CASRRAGTDTQYF
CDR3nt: TGTGCCAGCAGAAGAGCGGGCACAGATACGCAGTATTTT

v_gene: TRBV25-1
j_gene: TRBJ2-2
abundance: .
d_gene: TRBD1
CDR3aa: CASSPDRGNTGELFF
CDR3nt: TGTGCCAGCAGTCCGGACAGGGGAAATACCGGGGAGCTGTTTTTT

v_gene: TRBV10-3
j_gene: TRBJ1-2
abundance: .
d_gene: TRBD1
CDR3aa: CAISQSGQADYGYTF
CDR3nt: TGTGCCATCAGCCAATCGGGACAGGCGGACTATGGCTACACCTTC

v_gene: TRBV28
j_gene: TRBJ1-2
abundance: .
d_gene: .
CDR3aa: CASSSYRGYTF
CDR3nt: TGTGCCAGCAGTTCCTACCGGGGCTACACCTTC

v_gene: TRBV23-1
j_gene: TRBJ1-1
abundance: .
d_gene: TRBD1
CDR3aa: CASSQPTSGTANTEAFF
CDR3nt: TGCGCCAGCAGCCAACCAACCTCCGGGACAGCGAACACTGAAGCTTTCTTT

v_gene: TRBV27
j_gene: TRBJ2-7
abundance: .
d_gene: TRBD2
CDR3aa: CASSSTSGRAYEQYF
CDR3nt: TGTGCCAGCAGCTCCACTAGCGGGAGGGCCTACGAGCAGTACTTC

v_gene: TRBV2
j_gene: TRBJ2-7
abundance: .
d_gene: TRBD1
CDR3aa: CASSDPDRAYEQYF
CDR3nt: TGTGCCAGCAGTGACCCGGACAGGGCCTACGAGCAGTACTTC

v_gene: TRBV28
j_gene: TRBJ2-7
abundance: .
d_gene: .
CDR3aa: CASSVQSYEQYF
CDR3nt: TGTGCCAGCAGTGTACAGAGTTACGAGCAGTACTTC

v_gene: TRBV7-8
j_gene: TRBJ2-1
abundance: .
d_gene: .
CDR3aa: CASSLTREEQFF
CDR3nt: TGTGCCAGCAGCTTAACGAGGGAAGAGCAGTTCTTC

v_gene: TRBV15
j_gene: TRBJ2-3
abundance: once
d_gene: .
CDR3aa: CAAKGGTTDTQYF
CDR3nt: TGTGCGGCGAAGGGCGGGACCACAGATACGCAGTATTTT

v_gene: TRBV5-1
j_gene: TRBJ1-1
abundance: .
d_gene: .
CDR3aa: CASSTGDTEAFF
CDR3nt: TGCGCCAGCAGTACGGGAGACACTGAAGCTTTCTTT

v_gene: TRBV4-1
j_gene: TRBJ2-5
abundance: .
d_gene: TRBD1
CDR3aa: CASSHGQGTSKTQYF
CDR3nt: TGCGCCAGCAGCCATGGACAGGGGACTTCTAAGACCCAGTACTTC

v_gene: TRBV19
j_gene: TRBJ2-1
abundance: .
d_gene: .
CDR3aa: CASSIWGGTLNEQFF
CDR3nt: TGTGCCAGTAGTATCTGGGGCGGGACCCTCAATGAGCAGTTCTTC

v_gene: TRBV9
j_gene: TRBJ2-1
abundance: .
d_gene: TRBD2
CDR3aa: CASSVGVGRSSGSSYNEQFF
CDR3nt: TGTGCCAGCAGCGTAGGAGTGGGCAGAAGTAGCGGGAGCTCCTACAATGAGCAGTTCTTC

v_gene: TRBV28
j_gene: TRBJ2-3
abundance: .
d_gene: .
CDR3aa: CASSPTRDTQYF
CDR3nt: TGTGCCAGCAGTCCAACGCGGGATACGCAGTATTTT

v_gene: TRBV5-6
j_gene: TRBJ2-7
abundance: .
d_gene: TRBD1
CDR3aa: CASSLPGQGNYEQYF
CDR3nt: TGTGCCAGCAGCTTGCCGGGACAGGGGAACTACGAGCAGTACTTC

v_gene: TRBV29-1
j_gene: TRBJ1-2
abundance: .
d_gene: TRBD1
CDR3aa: CSTRTGDYGYTF
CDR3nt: TGCAGTACACGCACAGGGGACTATGGCTACACCTTC

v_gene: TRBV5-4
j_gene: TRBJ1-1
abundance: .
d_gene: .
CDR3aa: CASSWGRSEAFF
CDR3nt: TGTGCCAGCAGCTGGGGGAGGTCTGAAGCTTTCTTT

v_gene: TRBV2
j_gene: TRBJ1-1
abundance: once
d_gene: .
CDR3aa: CASSPRSGNTEAFF
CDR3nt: TGTGCCAGCAGTCCACGGTCGGGTAACACTGAAGCTTTCTTT

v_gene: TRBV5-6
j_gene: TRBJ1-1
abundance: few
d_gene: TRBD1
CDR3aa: CASRVTGGTEAFF
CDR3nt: TGTGCCAGCAGGGTGACAGGGGGCACTGAAGCTTTCTTT

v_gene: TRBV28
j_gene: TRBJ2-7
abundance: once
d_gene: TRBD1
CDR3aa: CASSRAGTDYEQYF
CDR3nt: TGTGCCAGCAGCCGGGCCGGGACAGACTACGAGCAGTACTTC

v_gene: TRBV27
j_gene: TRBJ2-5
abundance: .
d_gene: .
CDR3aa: CASSYSSGQLGETQYF
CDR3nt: TGTGCCAGCAGCTACTCGAGTGGACAATTAGGAGAGACCCAGTACTTC

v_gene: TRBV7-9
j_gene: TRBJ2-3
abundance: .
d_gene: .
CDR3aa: CSSSLTDTQYF
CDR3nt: TGTTCCAGCAGCCTCACAGATACGCAGTATTTT

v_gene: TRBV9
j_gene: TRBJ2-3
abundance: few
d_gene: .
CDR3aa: CASSVPGSDTQYF
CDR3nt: TGTGCCAGCAGCGTACCGGGTTCAGATACGCAGTATTTT

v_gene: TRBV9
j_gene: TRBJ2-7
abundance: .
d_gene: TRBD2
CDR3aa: CASSVTSGLPYEQYF
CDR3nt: TGTGCCAGCAGCGTTACTAGCGGGCTACCCTACGAGCAGTACTTC

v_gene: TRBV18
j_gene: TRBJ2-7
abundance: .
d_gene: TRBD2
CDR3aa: CASSPVSSGSREQYF
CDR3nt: TGTGCCAGCTCACCAGTAAGTAGCGGGAGTAGGGAGCAGTACTTC

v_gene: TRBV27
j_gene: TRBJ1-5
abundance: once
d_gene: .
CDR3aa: CASSLDTRDNQPQHF
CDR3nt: TGTGCCAGCAGTTTAGATACCAGGGACAATCAGCCCCAGCATTTT

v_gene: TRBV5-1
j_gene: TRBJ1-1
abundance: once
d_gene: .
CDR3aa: CASSSTWGNTEAFF
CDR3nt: TGCGCCAGCAGCTCGACCTGGGGCAACACTGAAGCTTTCTTT

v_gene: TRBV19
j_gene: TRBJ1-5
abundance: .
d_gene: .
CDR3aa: CASSRVGSQPQHF
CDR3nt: TGTGCCAGTAGTCGGGTAGGGAGCCAGCCCCAGCATTTT

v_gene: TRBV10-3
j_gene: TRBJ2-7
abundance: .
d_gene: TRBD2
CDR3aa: CAIRTPTSGSKDEQYF
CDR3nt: TGTGCCATCAGGACCCCCACTAGCGGGAGCAAGGACGAGCAGTACTTC

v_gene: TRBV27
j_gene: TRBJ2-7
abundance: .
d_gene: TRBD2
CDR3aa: CASSYSGGRDEQYF
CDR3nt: TGTGCCAGCAGTTACTCCGGCGGGAGGGACGAGCAGTACTTC

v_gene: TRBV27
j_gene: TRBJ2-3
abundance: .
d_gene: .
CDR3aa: CAGSLRPPDTQYF
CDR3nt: TGTGCCGGCAGTTTGAGGCCGCCCGATACGCAGTATTTT

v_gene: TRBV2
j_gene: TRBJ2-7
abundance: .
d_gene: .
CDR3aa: CASSDGRLVESLFEQYF
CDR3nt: TGTGCCAGCAGTGACGGGCGACTAGTTGAGTCCCTATTTGAGCAGTACTTC

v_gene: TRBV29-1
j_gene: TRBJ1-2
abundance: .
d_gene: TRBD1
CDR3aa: CSALQGGGYGYTF
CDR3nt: TGCAGCGCGCTCCAAGGGGGCGGCTATGGCTACACCTTC

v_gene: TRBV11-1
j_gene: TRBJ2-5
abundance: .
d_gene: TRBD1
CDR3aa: CASSLDPPGTGQETQYF
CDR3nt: TGTGCCAGCAGCTTAGACCCCCCCGGGACAGGTCAAGAGACCCAGTACTTC

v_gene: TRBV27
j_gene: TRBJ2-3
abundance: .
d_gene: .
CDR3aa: CASSPGFTDTQYF
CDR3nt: TGTGCCAGCAGTCCCGGGTTCACAGATACGCAGTATTTT